Listed here are 16 T cell receptor beta chains from one sample, sequenced in a study of T-cell reconstitution after alpha-beta-depleted transplantation in children. For TCRbeta, the library was prepared with unique molecular identifiers. TCRdb re-analysed the PCR reads in MiXCR, keeping a single row per CDR3 protein. In the table there are over 450,000 distinct CDR3 sequences, roughly a tenth of which are singletons. Sample: PBMCs, taken before TCRalphabeta/CD19-depleted stem cell transplant. Source of these receptors: a child between 2 and 9 years old with inherited bone marrow failure, due to receive a stem cell transplant.

In its sample, this clonotype was seen a few times. The chain carries TRBV6-1 and TRBJ2-4; the D is unclear. The germline V and J ends were trimmed by 6 bases and 3 bases, with 15 bases remaining between them. The CDR3 contains 15 residues. Germline CDR1 MNHNS, CDR2 SASEGT. In DNA form, the CDR3 reads TGTGCCAGCAGCGACCAGCCAGTTGTCAAAAACATTCAGTACTTC. It codes for CASSDQPVVKNIQYF.

V usage is TRBV4-1 and J usage is TRBJ2-7; tentatively, D is TRBD2 (7 bases). Germline V gene sequence: CDR1 MGHRA, CDR2 YSYEKL. This CDR3 region has 17 residues. The germline V and J ends were trimmed by 1 base and 1 base, with 17 bases remaining between them. The CDR3 here is CASSQGREGTLSYEQYF. The CDR3 coding sequence is TGCGCCAGCAGCCAAGGTAGGGAGGGGACACTATCCTACGAGCAGTACTTC.

This clonotype was seen at least ten times. CDR3 residues: CASSLEGATYEQYF. The CDR3 coding sequence is TGCGCCAGCAGCTTGGAGGGGGCTACCTACGAGCAGTACTTC. The chain uses TRBV5-1 and TRBJ2-7; TRBD1 matches at 7 bases. The V segment lost 0 bases and the J segment 2 bases; nucleotides outside the gene matches: 2. The germline V gene has CDR1 SGHRS and CDR2 YFSETQ. This CDR3 spans 14 amino acids.

This clonotype was detected ten times or more. The chain combines TRBV7-2 with TRBJ1-3, with 7 nucleotides matching TRBD1. V gave up 0 bases and J gave up 2 bases; unmatched junction bases: 1. Looked up from germline, CDR1 is SGHTA and CDR2 is FQGNSA. This CDR3 contains 15 residues. CDR3 region: CASSLAGTAGNTIYF. In DNA form, the CDR3 reads TGTGCCAGCAGCTTAGCCGGGACAGCTGGAAACACCATATATTTT.

The sample holds many counts of this clonotype. V and J are TRBV9 and TRBJ2-7; the match to TRBD2 covers 8 bases. The CDR3 spans 15 residues. The germline V gene encodes CDR1 SGDLS and CDR2 YYNGEE. J was trimmed by 2 bases and V by 0 bases; bases with no gene match: 4. CDR3 DNA sequence: TGTGCCAGCAGCGTAGAAGCGGGAGAGGCCTACGAGCAGTACTTC. Translated, it gives CASSVEAGEAYEQYF.

This clonotype was seen repeatedly, ten times or more. CDR3 DNA: TGTGCCAGCAGCCCGATATTAGCGGGATTTGGAGATACGCAGTATTTT. Protein: CASSPILAGFGDTQYF. The chain links TRBV5-4 to TRBJ2-3; 8 bases map to TRBD2. The CDR3 spans 16 residues. Germline V CDR1 and CDR2: SGHNT, YYREEE (reference sequence). Losses at the gene ends were 4 bases for V and 5 bases for J; bases not matched to a gene: 12.

This clonotype was detected ten times or more. This chain links TRBV12-3 or TRBV12-4 with TRBJ2-7, with 7 positions matching TRBD1. The CDR3 has 14 amino acids. J was trimmed by 2 bases and V by 4 bases; bases with no gene match: 5. The DNA for the CDR3 is TGTGCCAGCAGTTCCTACAGGGGAACCTACGAGCAGTACTTC. It encodes CASSSYRGTYEQYF.

The sample holds many counts of this clonotype. This chain connects TRBV20-1 to TRBJ2-1; 10 bases fit TRBD2. Germline V lookup: CDR1 DFQATT, CDR2 SNEGSKA (reference sequence). CDR3 length: 14 amino acids. V gave up 1 base and J gave up 5 bases; unmatched junction bases: 2. This chain's CDR3 is CSARVAGGHNEQFF. In DNA, the CDR3 is TGCAGTGCTAGAGTAGCGGGAGGTCACAATGAGCAGTTCTTC.

This clonotype was seen repeatedly, ten times or more. The chain carries TRBV6-5 and TRBJ1-6, with 10 bases lining up with TRBD1. The ends lost 4 bases at V and 8 bases at J; junction bases unmatched: 5. CDR1 and CDR2 (germline): MNHEY, SVGAGI. This CDR3 is built from 15 residues. The CDR3, as DNA: TGTGCCAGCAGTTCCAGACAGGGGGCCTATTCACCCCTCCACTTT. Residues: CASSSRQGAYSPLHF.

This clonotype was observed many times. This chain connects TRBV5-5 to TRBJ1-4; D unclear. Germline assignment: CDR1 SGHKS and CDR2 YYEKEE (reference sequence). The CDR3 length is 13 residues. The V and J ends lost 2 bases and 8 bases respectively, with 10 bases between them. The CDR3 bases are TGTGCCAGCAGCTTTGGACGGCCCGAAAAACTGTTTTTT. Residues: CASSFGRPEKLFF.

The sample holds a few counts of this clonotype. The gene calls are TRBV7-2 and TRBJ2-4; the D gene could be TRBD1 or TRBD2 (5 bases each). The CDR3 has 15 amino acids. V lost 0 bases and J lost 8, with 14 bases in between. Per the germline V gene, CDR1 is SGHTA and CDR2 is FQGNSA. The CDR3 bases are TGTGCCAGCAGCTTAGCTCCCGGGGCGGAGGACATTCAGTACTTC. This codes for CASSLAPGAEDIQYF.

This clonotype was observed a few times. The genes are TRBV5-1 and TRBJ2-1; 10 bases agree with TRBD1. Germline loops: CDR1 SGHRS, CDR2 YFSETQ. The length of the CDR3 is 14 residues. Germline trimming cut 4 bases from V and 7 bases from J; bases unmatched to any gene: 5. In nucleotides, the CDR3 is TGCGCCAGCAGCGCCGGGACAGGGGTAAATGAGCAGTTCTTC. Protein product: CASSAGTGVNEQFF.

In this sample, this clonotype turned up a few times. CDR3 loop: CASSLTSGNNEQYF. The CDR3 region has the DNA TGTGCCAGCAGCTTAACTAGCGGGAACAACGAGCAGTACTTC. This chain uses TRBV7-2 with TRBJ2-7, with 10 positions matching TRBD2. Germline V lookup: CDR1 SGHTA, CDR2 FQGNSA. The CDR3 is 14 amino acids. Unmatched junction bases numbered 3, after V lost 2 bases and J lost 5 bases.

This clonotype was detected ten times or more. The CDR3 nucleotides read TGTGCCAGCAGCGGCTGGGACCGAGGAGATACGCAGTATTTT. It is translated as CASSGWDRGDTQYF. J is TRBJ2-3 and V is TRBV5-5; D might be TRBD1 or TRBD2, each matching 5 bases. This CDR3 is 14 amino acids long. Between the trimmed V and J ends, which lost 4 bases and 5 bases, there was a span of 14 bases. The germline V gene has CDR1 SGHKS and CDR2 YYEKEE (reference sequence).

The sample holds many counts of this clonotype. The chain couples TRBV5-5 to TRBJ2-7; unclear D gene. The germline V and J ends were trimmed by 2 bases and 3 bases, with 12 bases remaining between them. Germline values: CDR1 SGHKS, CDR2 YYEKEE (reference sequence). The CDR3 is made up of 14 amino acids. CDR3 in DNA: TGTGCCAGCAGCTTCGTCGACGGTTTCTACGAGCAGTACTTC. It yields the protein CASSFVDGFYEQYF.

This clonotype appeared many times. V is TRBV7-2 and J is TRBJ1-4, with D possibly matching TRBD1 (5 bases). V lost 6 bases and J lost 8, with 16 bases in between. CDR1 is SGHTA and CDR2 is FQGNSA in the germline V gene. The CDR3 spans 14 residues. The CDR3 loop reads CASSWTQRGEKLFF. Written as DNA, the CDR3 is TGTGCCAGCAGTTGGACACAGAGGGGCGAAAAACTGTTTTTT.